This T cell receptor (beta chain) was recovered during a study of OX40 agonist ivuxolimab in advanced cancers. Overall study: Patients received the agonistic anti-OX40 (CD134) antibody ivuxolimab. Study-wide results and caveats: Some nonresponders also had low normalized T-cell clonal expansion.

V lost 7 bases to trimming and J lost 4 bases; unmatched junction nucleotides: 7. Germline CDR1 SGHTA, CDR2 FQGNSA. This CDR3 region has 15 residues. As to this clone: The antigen is unknown.

Produced via immunoSEQ multiplex PCR; TCRdb's table is partial and in-frame only. The sample holds about 83,000 clones; approximately 84% are singletons and the top ten take around 7.5%. The chain joins TRBV7-2 to TRBJ2-5; 12 bases align to TRBD2. The TCR was taken from an adult with an advanced solid tumor such as melanoma, head and neck, liver or kidney cancer. The sequenced sample was CD4+ or CD8+ T cells sorted from blood, obtained in a trial of the OX40 agonist ivuxolimab. CDR3 residues: CASTLAGGVSETQYF. The DNA of the CDR3 is TGTGCCAGCACCCTAGCGGGAGGGGTTTCAGAGACCCAGTACTTC.